The 8 T cell receptor beta chains below were found in one sample sequenced in a study of CD8+CD57+ T cells in acquired aplastic anemia (dated by TCRdb to 2017 to 2018). TCRdb lists the instrument as Illumina HiSeq 2000. Profiling of TCR beta VDJ combinations and CDR3 sequences used genomic DNA as the template. TCRdb reran the public reads through fastp at Q25 and MiXCR, keeping productive beta chains. Entries that share a CDR3 protein sequence are merged under the most common genes and DNA. Within this sample are fewer than 250,000 distinct CDR3 sequences, with more than 45% of them counted one time only. Jointly, the top ten make up 7.8% of the sample. Expansion of CD8+CD57+ cells had been shown by flow cytometry in the patients chosen for sequencing. The source material was sorted CD4+, CD8+, or CD8+CD57+ T cells (not recorded which) from PBMCs. The receptor source for this set is a human donor with aplastic anemia.

V gene TRBV11-3 combines with J gene TRBJ2-3; 9 bases map to TRBD1. Germline CDR1 is SGHNT and CDR2 is YENEEA. The CDR3 spans 15 residues. Losses at the gene ends were 5 bases for V and 7 bases for J; bases not matched to a gene: 10. DNA of the CDR3: TGTGCCAGCAGCCATAGCCGGACAGGGGAGTATACGCAGTATTTT. Residues: CASSHSRTGEYTQYF.

This clonotype was observed many times. This chain connects TRBV12-3 or TRBV12-4 to TRBJ1-1; 10 nucleotides align to TRBD1. The CDR3 spans 16 residues. J gave up 0 bases and V 4 bases, and 5 bases lay outside the gene matches. CDR3 coding DNA: TGTGCCAGCAGTTCCGGGACAGGGGTTGTGAACACTGAAGCTTTCTTT. Its translation is CASSSGTGVVNTEAFF.

In regard to this clonotype: A much larger clone lies one base from this, so it may be a read error. The chain combines TRBV12-3 or TRBV12-4 with TRBJ2-7; 10 bases agree with TRBD2. There are 14 residues in the CDR3. DNA for the CDR3: TGTGCCAGCAGTGGAAGCGGGAGGGTTCACGAGCGGTACTTC. Encoded protein: CASSGSGRVHERYF.

The rearrangement uses TRBV28 and TRBJ2-1, with 14 bases identical to TRBD2. The CDR3 loop spans 18 amino acids. Germline lookup yields CDR1 MDHEN and CDR2 SYDVKM. V lost 5 bases, J lost 5 bases, and 11 bases stayed unmatched. CDR3 in amino acids: CASSHIPRLAGGNNEQFF. The CDR3 DNA follows: TGTGCCAGCAGTCACATCCCGAGACTAGCGGGAGGGAACAATGAGCAGTTCTTC.

This clonotype was observed many times. The chain employs TRBV6-5 and TRBJ1-1; D not resolved. Trimming stripped 2 bases from V and 5 bases from J, with 9 bases between. This CDR3 has 13 amino acids. In germline, CDR1 is MNHEY, CDR2 SVGAGI. Here the CDR3 reads CASSYSLKTEAFF. The CDR3 DNA reads TGTGCCAGCAGTTACAGTCTAAAAACTGAAGCTTTCTTT.

This clonotype was recorded many times. The V and J genes are TRBV15 and TRBJ1-1; D is uncertain. Germline values: CDR1 LNHNV, CDR2 YYDKDF (reference sequence). The CDR3 is 16 amino acids. V was trimmed by 0 bases and J by 3 bases, leaving 14 bases between them. CDR3 residues: CATSRDQGGLDTEAFF. Written as DNA, the CDR3 is TGTGCCACCAGCAGAGATCAAGGAGGGTTGGACACTGAAGCTTTCTTT.

With regard to this clonotype: A much larger clone sits a single nucleotide away, making a read error possible. The chain employs TRBV5-8 and TRBJ2-7, with 11 bases matching TRBD2. Losses at the gene ends were 4 bases for V and 5 bases for J; bases not matched to a gene: 8. The CDR3 sequence is 15 residues long. Germline V gene data show CDR1 as SGHTS and CDR2 as YDEGEE. For the CDR3, the DNA is TGTGCCAGCAGCGTACCCGGGACTAGCGGTCACGAGCAGTACTTC. Its translation is CASSVPGTSGHEQYF.

The chain uses TRBV7-6 and TRBJ1-2, with no clear D. V was clipped by 5 bases and J by 6 bases, with 19 bases between them. Germline assignment: CDR1 SGHVS and CDR2 FNYEAQ. The CDR3 totals 15 residues. CDR3 DNA sequence: TGTGCCAGCAGCCAAGTAACCCGCGGGTATAATGGCTACACCTTC. This gives the protein CASSQVTRGYNGYTF.